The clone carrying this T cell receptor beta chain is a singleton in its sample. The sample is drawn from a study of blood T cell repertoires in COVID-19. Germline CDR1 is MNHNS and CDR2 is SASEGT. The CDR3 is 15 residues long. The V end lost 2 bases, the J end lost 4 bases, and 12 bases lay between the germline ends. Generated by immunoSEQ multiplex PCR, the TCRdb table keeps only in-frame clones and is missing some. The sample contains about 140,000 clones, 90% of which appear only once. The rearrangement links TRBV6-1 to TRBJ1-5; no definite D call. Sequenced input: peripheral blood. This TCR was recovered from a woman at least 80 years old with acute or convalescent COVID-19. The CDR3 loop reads CASSEIGTANQPQHF. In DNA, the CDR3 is TGTGCCAGCAGTGAAATAGGAACAGCTAATCAGCCCCAGCATTTT.